The 30 T cell receptor beta chains given below trace back to one sample, sequenced in a study of shared clonotypes between healthy human individuals. This table comes from immunoSEQ multiplex PCR, and its TCRdb copy is limited to in-frame clones, with some not included. The sample lists about 2,500,000 clones, around nine tenths occurring once. Sequencing was carried out using naive CD4+ T cells sorted from blood. Subset specified: CD45RA+ positively selected. The source is a man younger than 30 in good health.

This chain links TRBV11-3 with TRBJ2-7, with a tentative D call TRBD1 (6 bases). This CDR3 region has 13 residues. V lost 2 bases to trimming and J lost 6 bases, with 11 bases between them. Germline-derived CDR1 and CDR2 are SGHNT and YENEEA. As DNA, the CDR3 is TGTGCCAGCAGCTTAAGTGGGGGCCTCGAGCAGTACTTC. Its protein is CASSLSGGLEQYF.

A remark on this clone: Other nucleotide sequences in the sample specify the same CDR3. The V gene is TRBV5-1, the J gene TRBJ2-3; D ambiguous. V was pared by 2 bases and J by 3 bases, with 4 bases between. Germline loops: CDR1 SGHRS, CDR2 YFSETQ. The CDR3 loop spans 12 amino acids. CDR3 sequence reads: CASSFPTDTQYF. Here the CDR3 DNA reads TGCGCCAGCAGCTTCCCAACAGATACGCAGTATTTT.

The chain employs TRBV6-5 and TRBJ2-7; D is uncertain. This CDR3 region has 12 residues. CDR1 MNHEY and CDR2 SVGAGI come from the germline V gene. V was shortened by 6 bases and J by 7 bases, with 13 bases between the two germline ends. The CDR3 reads CASSQPWGEQYF. In nucleotides, the CDR3 is TGTGCCAGCAGCCAACCCTGGGGAGAGCAGTACTTC.

The chain joins TRBV7-9 to TRBJ2-7; D gene unclear. V lost 1 base and J lost 9, with 16 bases in between. The CDR3 totals 14 residues. Looked up from germline, CDR1 is SEHNR and CDR2 is FQNEAQ (reference sequence). Here the CDR3 reads CASSLVSETQAQYF. DNA for the CDR3: TGTGCCAGCAGCTTAGTGAGCGAAACCCAGGCGCAGTACTTC.

This chain connects TRBV18 to TRBJ2-5; D uncertain. This CDR3 spans 12 amino acids. Germline assignment: CDR1 KGHSH and CDR2 LQKENI. Trimming took off 6 bases at V and 4 bases at J, with 9 bases between the two ends. The CDR3: CASSLVAETQYF. CDR3 coding DNA: TGTGCCAGCTCCCTAGTAGCAGAGACCCAGTACTTC.

The chain combines TRBV9 with TRBJ2-7, with 7 bases that match TRBD2. With V trimmed by 2 bases and J by 4 bases, 9 bases remained unmatched. Germline values: CDR1 SGDLS, CDR2 YYNGEE. This CDR3 comprises 15 residues. The CDR3 spells CASSVYGTIDYEQYF. In DNA, the CDR3 is TGTGCCAGCAGCGTGTACGGGACTATAGATTACGAGCAGTACTTC.

This chain connects TRBV10-3 to TRBJ2-7; D unclear. Germline CDR1 reads ENHRY; CDR2 reads SYGVKD. Trimming removed 2 bases at V and 2 bases at J, with 19 bases between. CDR3 length: 17 residues. CDR3 amino acids: CAISEPVGKAFTYEQYF. The DNA for the CDR3 is TGTGCCATCAGTGAGCCTGTCGGAAAAGCGTTTACCTACGAGCAGTACTTC.

The V call is TRBV4-1, the J call TRBJ1-1; unclear D gene. Deletions cut 1 base from V and 4 bases from J, with 10 bases between. Germline V gene lookup returns CDR1 MGHRA and CDR2 YSYEKL. CDR3 length: 14 amino acids. The CDR3 reads CASSQAERSTEAFF. The CDR3 DNA follows: TGCGCCAGCAGCCAAGCTGAGAGGAGCACTGAAGCTTTCTTT.

This clone came up once. The J gene is TRBJ1-3, the V gene TRBV4-1; TRBD1 matches 7 bases. V shed 0 bases and J 8 bases; nucleotides not matched to a gene: 13. This CDR3 region has 17 residues. CDR1 is MGHRA, CDR2 YSYEKL, per germline. As DNA, the CDR3 is TGCGCCAGCAGCCAAGATAGGGCCCGGGACAGCGGCTACACCATATATTTT. Translated: CASSQDRARDSGYTIYF.

The V call is TRBV5-1, the J call TRBJ2-3; D could derive from TRBD1 or TRBD2 (5 bases each). Trimming shortened V by 1 base and J by 5 bases, and 11 bases separated the two germline ends. Germline V gives CDR1 SGHRS, CDR2 YFSETQ. The CDR3 is 14 residues long. The CDR3 DNA reads TGCGCCAGCAGCTTGCTCGGGACGGGAGATACGCAGTATTTT. Amino acid sequence: CASSLLGTGDTQYF.

J is TRBJ2-7 and V is TRBV6-8, with TRBD1 as a possible D gene (6 bases). The CDR3 is 15 amino acids. The germline V gene has CDR1 MNHGY and CDR2 SAAAGT. V lost 2 bases and J 1 base, leaving 12 bases between the germline ends. CDR3: CASSYAVDSSYEQYF. The CDR3 nucleotides are TGTGCCAGCAGTTACGCCGTGGACAGTTCCTACGAGCAGTACTTC.

CDR3 nucleotides: TGTGCCAGCAGTGATTACACCGTTGTTAAACTGTTTTTT. Protein product: CASSDYTVVKLFF. This sequence joins TRBV6-1 and TRBJ1-4; D gene uncertain. The CDR3 length is 13 residues. V was shortened by 3 bases and J by 11 bases, with 13 bases between the two germline ends. Germline CDR1 reads MNHNS; CDR2 reads SASEGT.

The chain links TRBV19 to TRBJ2-1; D is perhaps TRBD2 (6 bases). This CDR3 spans 15 amino acids. The ends were cut back, 2 bases at V and 4 bases at J, with 12 bases in the middle. The V gene's germline CDR1 is LNHDA and CDR2 SQIVND (reference sequence). CDR3 sequence: CASSIWDAGYNEQFF. The CDR3 region has the DNA TGTGCCAGTAGTATATGGGACGCGGGGTACAATGAGCAGTTCTTC. Supplemented by reference TRBV19 and TRBJ2-1, the full variable domain reads DGGITQSPKYLFRKEGQNVTLSCEQNLNHDAMYWYRQDPGQGLRLIYYSQIVNDFQKGDIAEGYSVSREKKESFPLTVTSAQKNPTAFYLCASSIWDAGYNEQFFGPGTRLTVL.

The V call is TRBV28, the J call TRBJ2-7; maybe TRBD1 (6 bases). The germline V gene has CDR1 MDHEN and CDR2 SYDVKM. Trimming removed 2 bases at V and 2 bases at J, with 13 bases between. The CDR3 has 15 amino acids. CDR3 sequence: CASSLAGTPAYEQYF. In nucleotides, the CDR3 is TGTGCCAGCAGTTTAGCAGGGACACCAGCCTACGAGCAGTACTTC. The whole variable domain, remainder taken from reference TRBV28 and TRBJ2-7, is DVKVTQSSRYLVKRTGEKVFLECVQDMDHENMFWYRQDPGLGLRLIYFSYDVKMKEKGDIPEGYSVSREKKERFSLILESASTNQTSMYLCASSLAGTPAYEQYFGPGTRLTVT.

V is TRBV28 and J is TRBJ1-3; no firm D call. This CDR3 comprises 15 residues. The germline V and J ends were trimmed by 4 bases and 4 bases, with 14 bases remaining between them. CDR1 and CDR2 (germline): MDHEN, SYDVKM. The CDR3 DNA is TGTGCCAGCAGTTCCGGCGCCGGCACCGGAAACACCATATATTTT. Its translation: CASSSGAGTGNTIYF.

This clone was found once. The V call is TRBV5-1, the J call TRBJ2-1, with 8 bases that match TRBD1. Germline loops: CDR1 SGHRS, CDR2 YFSETQ. This CDR3 region has 15 residues. Trimming removed 0 bases from V and 4 bases from J; junction bases left unmatched: 3. CDR3 sequence reads: CASSLVRGRYNEQFF. Written as DNA, the CDR3 is TGCGCCAGCAGCTTGGTCAGGGGGCGGTACAATGAGCAGTTCTTC.

The chain employs TRBV6-6 and TRBJ2-3; 10 bases map to TRBD2. The length of the CDR3 is 16 residues. The germline V gene encodes CDR1 MNHNY and CDR2 SVGAGI (reference sequence). J gave up 5 bases and V 2 bases, and 7 bases lay outside the gene matches. The CDR3 protein is CASSYLGASGRDTQYF. In DNA, the CDR3 is TGTGCCAGCAGTTACCTCGGGGCTAGCGGGAGAGATACGCAGTATTTT.

This clone occurred once. The rearrangement uses TRBV19 and TRBJ1-2, with 8 bases identical to TRBD1. The trim removed 5 bases at V and 8 bases at J, leaving 13 bases unmatched. The CDR3 length is 15 residues. Germline assignment: CDR1 LNHDA and CDR2 SQIVND (reference sequence). The CDR3 here is CASSPGQEYLWGYTF. CDR3 sequence (DNA): TGTGCCAGTAGTCCGGGACAGGAATATCTATGGGGCTACACCTTC. Drawing the rest from reference TRBV19 and TRBJ1-2, the complete variable domain is DGGITQSPKYLFRKEGQNVTLSCEQNLNHDAMYWYRQDPGQGLRLIYYSQIVNDFQKGDIAEGYSVSREKKESFPLTVTSAQKNPTAFYLCASSPGQEYLWGYTFGSGTRLTVV.

The CDR3 region has the DNA TGTGCCAGCAGTTTAGCTACAGGGATAGAAAAACTGTTTTTT. Its protein is CASSLATGIEKLFF. V is TRBV28 and J is TRBJ1-4, with a tentative D call TRBD1 (6 bases). The germline gives CDR1 MDHEN, CDR2 SYDVKM. The CDR3 runs 14 residues. V lost 2 bases to trimming and J lost 8 bases, with 12 bases between them.

A few counts support this clone. The chain has TRBV6-1 and TRBJ2-7; 7 bases align to TRBD1. This CDR3 has 13 residues. Germline V CDR1 and CDR2: MNHNS, SASEGT. Germline trimming cut 6 bases from V and 1 base from J; bases unmatched to any gene: 3. The CDR3 DNA is TGTGCCAGCAGGAGACAGGGTTCCTACGAGCAGTACTTC. It is translated as CASRRQGSYEQYF.

Comment on this clone: Other DNA sequences within the sample encode an identical CDR3. The genes are TRBV18 and TRBJ2-7; D unresolved. The CDR3 extends over 13 amino acids. Between the trimmed V and J ends, which lost 3 bases and 0 bases, there was a span of 6 bases. Germline V gene lookup returns CDR1 KGHSH and CDR2 LQKENI. The CDR3 DNA follows: TGTGCCAGCTCACCCCTAAGCTCCTACGAGCAGTACTTC. This sequence encodes CASSPLSSYEQYF.

This clone has more than one count but fewer than ten. This chain joins TRBV10-2 and TRBJ2-1; D gene ambiguous. CDR3 size: 14 residues. V dropped 1 base and J dropped 8 bases, with 12 bases sitting between them. Germline CDR1 WSHSY, CDR2 SAAADI. CDR3 region: CASSEYQVGDEQFF. CDR3 DNA sequence: TGCGCCAGCAGTGAGTATCAGGTTGGGGATGAGCAGTTCTTC.

This chain joins TRBV10-3 and TRBJ1-1, with D possibly being TRBD1 (5 bases). V shed 7 bases and J shed 4 bases, with 16 bases lying between them. Germline CDR1 reads ENHRY; CDR2 reads SYGVKD. The CDR3 is 14 residues long. CDR3 protein: CAINGQGTTTEAFF. CDR3 nucleotides: TGTGCCATCAATGGGCAGGGCACGACCACTGAAGCTTTCTTT.

V is TRBV9 and J is TRBJ2-3, with D perhaps TRBD2 (6 bases). The CDR3 is 19 residues long. In germline, CDR1 is SGDLS, CDR2 YYNGEE. Trimming took off 0 bases at V and 2 bases at J, with 22 bases between the two ends. As DNA, the CDR3 is TGTGCCAGCAGCGTAGCCACAGTGGGGACTCCGAAATCCACAGATACGCAGTATTTT. It encodes CASSVATVGTPKSTDTQYF.

Details on this clone: The same CDR3 is also encoded by other DNA sequences in this sample. This chain joins TRBV6-5 and TRBJ2-7; D is uncertain. This CDR3 is built from 14 residues. The germline CDR1 and CDR2 sequences are MNHEY and SVGAGI. V was pared by 3 bases and J by 1 base, with 10 bases between. The CDR3 sequence is CASSYSGRSYEQYF. The CDR3 region has the DNA TGTGCCAGCAGTTATTCTGGACGGTCCTACGAGCAGTACTTC.

The rearrangement links TRBV7-2 to TRBJ1-2, with D possibly TRBD1 on 6 matching bases. This CDR3 is built from 14 residues. V lost 5 bases to trimming and J lost 4 bases, with 14 bases between them. In germline, CDR1 is SGHTA, CDR2 FQGNSA. The CDR3 DNA is TGTGCCAGCAGCCCCCGGACAGACCCCTATGGCTACACCTTC. As protein: CASSPRTDPYGYTF.

The V gene is TRBV5-8, the J gene TRBJ2-1; 8 bases are shared with TRBD2. V shed 2 bases and J 7 bases; nucleotides not matched to a gene: 8. Germline assignment: CDR1 SGHTS and CDR2 YDEGEE. The CDR3 is made up of 15 amino acids. Here the CDR3 reads CASSLFSGSGNEQFF. As DNA, the CDR3 is TGTGCCAGCAGCTTATTCAGCGGGAGCGGAAATGAGCAGTTCTTC.

V gene TRBV4-1 combines with J gene TRBJ1-4, with 11 bases lining up with TRBD1. CDR1 is MGHRA and CDR2 is YSYEKL in the germline V gene. V lost 2 bases and J lost 7; bases outside the gene matches: 3. The CDR3 extends over 15 amino acids. In nucleotides, the CDR3 is TGCGCCAGCAGCCAATGGGGGACAGGGGGTGAAAAACTGTTTTTT. It yields the protein CASSQWGTGGEKLFF.

The chain has TRBV2 and TRBJ2-2; D is ambiguous. V shed 8 bases and J shed 4 bases, with 14 bases lying between them. CDR3 length: 14 amino acids. Germline CDR1 SNHLY, CDR2 FYNNEI. CDR3 nucleotide sequence: TGTGCCAGCTCTTATCGGTGGAGCACCGGGGAGCTGTTTTTT. It translates to CASSYRWSTGELFF.

The chain joins TRBV5-1 to TRBJ2-7; D remains unclear. CDR1 is SGHRS and CDR2 is YFSETQ in the germline V gene. The CDR3 contains 13 residues. V was shortened by 2 bases and J by 2 bases, with 8 bases between the two germline ends. This chain's CDR3 is CASSFAGPYEQYF. The DNA for the CDR3 is TGCGCCAGCAGCTTTGCAGGCCCCTACGAGCAGTACTTC.